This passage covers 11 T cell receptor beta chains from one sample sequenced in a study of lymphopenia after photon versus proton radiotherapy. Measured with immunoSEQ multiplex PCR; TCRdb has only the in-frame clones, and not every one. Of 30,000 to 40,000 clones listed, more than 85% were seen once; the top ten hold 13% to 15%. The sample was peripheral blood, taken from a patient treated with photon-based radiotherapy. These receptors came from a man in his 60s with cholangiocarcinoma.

CDR3 amino acids: CASRAGSYEQYF. In DNA, the CDR3 is TGTGCCAGCAGGGCCGGGTCCTACGAGCAGTACTTC. This sequence joins TRBV6-5 and TRBJ2-7; D is unresolved. Looked up from germline, CDR1 is MNHEY and CDR2 is SVGAGI. The CDR3 length is 12 residues. The ends were cut back, 6 bases at V and 1 base at J, with 7 bases in the middle.

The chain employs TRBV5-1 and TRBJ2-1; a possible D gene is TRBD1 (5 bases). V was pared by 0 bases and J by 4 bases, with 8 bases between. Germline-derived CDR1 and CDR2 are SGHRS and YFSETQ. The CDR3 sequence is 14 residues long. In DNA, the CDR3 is TGCGCCAGCAGCTTGGGCGACAGATACAATGAGCAGTTCTTC. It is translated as CASSLGDRYNEQFF.

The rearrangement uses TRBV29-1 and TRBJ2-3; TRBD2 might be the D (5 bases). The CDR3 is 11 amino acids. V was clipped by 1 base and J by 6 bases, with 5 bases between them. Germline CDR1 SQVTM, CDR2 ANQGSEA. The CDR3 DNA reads TGCAGCGTTGAAGCGGGGGATACGCAGTATTTT. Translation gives CSVEAGDTQYF.

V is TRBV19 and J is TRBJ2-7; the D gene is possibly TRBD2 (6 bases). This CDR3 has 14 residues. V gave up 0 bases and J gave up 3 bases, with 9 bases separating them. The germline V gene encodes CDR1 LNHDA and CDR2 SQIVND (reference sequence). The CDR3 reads CASSIEGEDYEQYF. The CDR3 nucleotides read TGTGCCAGTAGTATAGAAGGGGAGGACTACGAGCAGTACTTC.

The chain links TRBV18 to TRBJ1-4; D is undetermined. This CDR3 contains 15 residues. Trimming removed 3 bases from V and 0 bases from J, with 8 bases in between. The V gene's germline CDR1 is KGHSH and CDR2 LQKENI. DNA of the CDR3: TGTGCCAGCTCACCCCTGCCCGCAACTAATGAAAAACTGTTTTTT. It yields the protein CASSPLPATNEKLFF.

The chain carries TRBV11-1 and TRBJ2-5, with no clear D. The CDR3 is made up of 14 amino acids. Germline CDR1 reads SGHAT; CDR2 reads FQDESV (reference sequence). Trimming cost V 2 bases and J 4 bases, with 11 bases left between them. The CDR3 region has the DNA TGTGCCAGCAGCTTACGCGGCGTCGGAGAGACCCAGTACTTC. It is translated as CASSLRGVGETQYF.

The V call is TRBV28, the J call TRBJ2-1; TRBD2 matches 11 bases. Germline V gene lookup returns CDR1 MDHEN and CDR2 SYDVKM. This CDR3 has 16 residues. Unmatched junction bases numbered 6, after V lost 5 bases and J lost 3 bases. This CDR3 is CASSLLTSGNYNEQFF. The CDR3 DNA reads TGTGCCAGCAGTCTCCTGACTAGCGGGAACTACAATGAGCAGTTCTTC.

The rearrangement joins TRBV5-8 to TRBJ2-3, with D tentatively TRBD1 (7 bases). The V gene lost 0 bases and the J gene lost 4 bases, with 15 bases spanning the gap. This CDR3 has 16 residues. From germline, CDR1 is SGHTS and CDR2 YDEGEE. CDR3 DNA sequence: TGTGCCAGCAGCTTGGTGTACAGGGGAGGACCAGATACGCAGTATTTT. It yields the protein CASSLVYRGGPDTQYF.

The CDR3 DNA sequence: TGTGCCAGCAGGGGGACAGCCACCTACGAGCAGTACTTC. Protein product: CASRGTATYEQYF. The V and J genes are TRBV28 and TRBJ2-7, with TRBD1 identical over 7 bases. The CDR3 sequence is 13 residues long. Looked up from germline, CDR1 is MDHEN and CDR2 is SYDVKM. The junction had 4 bases not matched to a gene; V was cut back by 6 bases and J by 2 bases.

The CDR3 here is CASRVTGSSTEAFF. In DNA form, the CDR3 reads TGTGCCAGCAGGGTGACAGGGAGTAGCACTGAAGCTTTCTTT. This sequence joins TRBV2 and TRBJ1-1; 7 bases are shared with TRBD1. Germline lookup yields CDR1 SNHLY and CDR2 FYNNEI. CDR3 length: 14 amino acids. V was pared by 6 bases and J by 4 bases, with 8 bases of the junction left unmatched.

The chain's CDR3 is CASSTSSDRREETQYF. The CDR3, as DNA: TGTGCCAGCAGTACATCATCGGACCGGAGGGAGGAGACCCAGTACTTC. The rearrangement links TRBV28 to TRBJ2-5; D possibly corresponds to TRBD2 (6 bases). This CDR3 spans 16 amino acids. Germline CDR1 is MDHEN and CDR2 is SYDVKM. Trimming pared 5 bases from V and 5 bases from J, leaving 21 bases between.